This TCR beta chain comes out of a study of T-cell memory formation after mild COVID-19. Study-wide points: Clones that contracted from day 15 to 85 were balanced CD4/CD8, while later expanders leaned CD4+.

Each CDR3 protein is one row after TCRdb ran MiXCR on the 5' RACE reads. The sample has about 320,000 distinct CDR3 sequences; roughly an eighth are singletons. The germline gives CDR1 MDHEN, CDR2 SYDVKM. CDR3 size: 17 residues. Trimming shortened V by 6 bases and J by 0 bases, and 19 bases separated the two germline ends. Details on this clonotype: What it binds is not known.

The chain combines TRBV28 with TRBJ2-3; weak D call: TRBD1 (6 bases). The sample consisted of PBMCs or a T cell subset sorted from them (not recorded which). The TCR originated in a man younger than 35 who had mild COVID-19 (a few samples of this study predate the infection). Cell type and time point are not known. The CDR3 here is CASRGAVSPISTDTQYF. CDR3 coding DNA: TGTGCCAGCAGGGGGGCGGTTTCCCCGATTAGCACAGATACGCAGTATTTT.